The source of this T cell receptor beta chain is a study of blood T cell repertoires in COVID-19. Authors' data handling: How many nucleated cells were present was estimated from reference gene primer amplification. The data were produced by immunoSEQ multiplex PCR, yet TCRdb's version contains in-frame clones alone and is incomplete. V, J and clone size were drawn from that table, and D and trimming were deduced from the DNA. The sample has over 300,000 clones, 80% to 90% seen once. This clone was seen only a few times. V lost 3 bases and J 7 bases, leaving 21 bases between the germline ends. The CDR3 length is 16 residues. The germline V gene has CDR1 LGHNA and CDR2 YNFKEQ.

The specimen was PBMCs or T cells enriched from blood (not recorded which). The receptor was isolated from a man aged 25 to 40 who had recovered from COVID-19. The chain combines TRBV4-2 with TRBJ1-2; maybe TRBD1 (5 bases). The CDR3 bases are TGTGCCAGCAGCCATCCCGGGACGGGGGGTGAGGGTGGCTACACCTTC. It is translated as CASSHPGTGGEGGYTF.